The present entry profiles one TCR beta chain with its context. Germline CDR1 is MNHNS and CDR2 is SASEGT. V lost 4 bases to trimming and J lost 3 bases; unmatched junction nucleotides: 5. This CDR3 is 14 amino acids long. Profiling relied on immunoSEQ multiplex PCR, and the TCRdb table lists in-frame clones only, not all of them. In the table there are 35,000 to 45,000 clones, 80% to 95% of which are singletons. These data are taken from a study of T cell changes during pregnancy in multiple sclerosis. The sample in question was CD4+ T cells from peripheral blood mononuclear cells, obtained in the second trimester of pregnancy. This receptor was taken from a female donor in good health, enrolled as a control in a pregnancy study. The chain joins TRBV6-1 to TRBJ1-1, with 7 bases matching TRBD1. CDR3 sequence: CASSGPTGDTEAFF. For the CDR3, the DNA is TGTGCCAGCAGTGGGCCTACAGGGGACACTGAAGCTTTCTTT.